This TCR beta chain was sequenced in a study of CD8+ T cells in alopecia areata (dated 2018 in TCRdb). Describing the broader study: High-throughput TCRbeta sequencing was used to examine T cell clonal expansion in alopecia areata in both the C3H/HeJ mouse model and human patients. Clonality in the scalp was compared among normal scalp (n=4), patchy alopecia areata scalp (n=8), and alopecia totalis/universalis scalp (n=8). TCRbeta CDR3 regions were amplified by immunoSEQ multiplex PCR using 35 Vbeta forward and 13 Jbeta reverse primers. In humans, TCRbeta sequencing was performed on scalp tissue and on sorted CD4+ and CD8+ peripheral blood T cells from healthy controls and from patients with patchy or totalis/universalis alopecia areata. RNA was extracted with the PAXgene miRNA kit for fixed scalp, the miRNeasy kit for PBMCs, and the RNeasy kit for mouse skin. Points the paper makes about the study in general: Scalp TCR repertoire analysis is complicated because resident alphabeta T cells in normal human skin are also sequenced, whereas mouse skin is dominated by gammadelta T cells. TCR sequences shared between patients were less clear than in mice, possibly partly because of HLA diversity in the patient population. Lesional scalp, especially in alopecia totalis/universalis, showed higher clonality and more expanded CD8+ clones than normal scalp, suggesting antigenic drive.

The method was the immunoSEQ multiplex PCR assay. For TCR sequencing, RNA was extracted from every sample and reverse transcribed into cDNA to serve as template. SuperScript III was used to make first-strand cDNA, primed with a 2:1 mix of oligo-dT and random hexamers. A synthetic immune receptor repertoire was used to measure amplification bias, and any remaining bias was corrected computationally. In the authors' own workflow: Raw reads were preprocessed to remove errors, and CDR3 was defined according to IMGT conventions as the region from the conserved cysteine to phenylalanine. Clonality was computed as 1 minus the Shannon entropy, with the entropy normalized by log2 of the number of productive unique TCRs. Scalp TCRbeta sequences were cross-referenced with sorted blood CD4 and CD8 repertoires so that the CD4 or CD8 identity of scalp clones could be inferred. Entries here come from immuneACCESS through TCRdb and include only in-frame sequences with V and J called. Some clones fail to appear in such tables; in the studies checked, an unresolved V gene covers under half of the shortfall, and the cause of the remainder is unknown. V and J calls and clone size come straight from that table; D and trimming were deduced from the DNA. The sample table records about 150,000 clones; 55% of these occur just once. About 4.3% of the sample belongs to the ten largest clones.

Remarks on this clone: The antigen it recognizes is unknown. There are no base qualities to consult, and no much larger clone falls within one base.

After PBMCs were isolated by density centrifugation and stained for CD3, CD4 and CD8, a FACSAria was used to sort CD4+ and CD8+ T cells. Unaffected controls provided scalp biopsies and blood samples. The specimen sequenced was CD4+ T cells sorted from blood. This TCR derives from a human donor in good health.

In nucleotides, the sequence is TGCAGCGTTGGTACAGGGTTCGCCGGGGAGCTGTTTTTT. Translated, this gives CSVGTGFAGELFF. Recombination joined TRBV29-1 with TRBJ2-2; 6 matching bases give a weak D call of TRBD1. For CDR1 and CDR2, the germline V gene lists SQVTM and ANQGSEA. The CDR3 measures 13 amino acids from cysteine to phenylalanine. Left in the record is the CDR3 DNA by itself, 39 bases read in frame from the first base. V and J lose 4 bases and 6 bases, and a span of 12 bases separates them.